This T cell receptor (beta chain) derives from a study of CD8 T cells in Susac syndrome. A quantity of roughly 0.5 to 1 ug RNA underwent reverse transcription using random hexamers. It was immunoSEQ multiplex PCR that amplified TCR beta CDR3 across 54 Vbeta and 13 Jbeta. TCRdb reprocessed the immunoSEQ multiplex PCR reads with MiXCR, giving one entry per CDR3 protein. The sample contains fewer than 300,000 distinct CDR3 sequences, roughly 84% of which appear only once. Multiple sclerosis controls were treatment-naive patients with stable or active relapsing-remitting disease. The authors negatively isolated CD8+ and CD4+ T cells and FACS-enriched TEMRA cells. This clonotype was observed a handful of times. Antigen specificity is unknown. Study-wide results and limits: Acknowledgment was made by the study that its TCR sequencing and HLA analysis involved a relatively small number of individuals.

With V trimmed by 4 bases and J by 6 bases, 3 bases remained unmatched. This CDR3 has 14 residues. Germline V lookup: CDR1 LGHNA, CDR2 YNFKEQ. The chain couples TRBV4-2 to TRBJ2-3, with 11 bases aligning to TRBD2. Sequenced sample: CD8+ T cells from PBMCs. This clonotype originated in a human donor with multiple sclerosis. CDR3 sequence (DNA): TGTGCCAGCAGCCCTACTAGCGGGAGTGATACGCAGTATTTT. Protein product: CASSPTSGSDTQYF.